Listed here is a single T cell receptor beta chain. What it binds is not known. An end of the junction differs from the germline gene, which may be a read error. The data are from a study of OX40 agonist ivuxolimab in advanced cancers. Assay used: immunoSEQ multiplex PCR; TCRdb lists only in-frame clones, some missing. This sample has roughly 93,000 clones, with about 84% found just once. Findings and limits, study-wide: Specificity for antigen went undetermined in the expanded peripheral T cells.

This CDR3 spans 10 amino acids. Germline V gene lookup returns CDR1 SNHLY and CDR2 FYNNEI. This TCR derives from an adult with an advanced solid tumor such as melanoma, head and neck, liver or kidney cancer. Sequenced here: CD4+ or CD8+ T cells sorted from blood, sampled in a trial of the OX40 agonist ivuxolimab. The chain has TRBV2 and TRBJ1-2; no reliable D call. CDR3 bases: TGTGCCAGCAGTGAGGAGGGTGTTCTCTTC. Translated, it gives CASSEEGVLF.